This T cell receptor (beta chain) was profiled in a study of blood T cell repertoires in COVID-19 (dated by TCRdb to 2020 to 2022). At the level of the whole study: Samples covering the acute and convalescent phases of COVID-19 were provided by collaborators in the United States, Italy and Spain. The prospective study material was composed of cDNA or gDNA derived from T cells, B-cell-depleted T cells, or PBMCs. Subjects who had been exposed to COVID-19, were actively infected with it, or had recovered from it provided the deeply sampled blood TCRbeta repertoires that made up the dataset. A freely available public database, intended as a resource for researchers studying the immune response to SARS-CoV-2, is where the repertoires were released. Samples were obtained from the ongoing ImmuneRACE study (first 160 participants) and from about 1,300 subjects provided by 6 global collaborators. The sample metadata nearly always contained a de-identified subject ID, COVID-19 status, age in years and sex. Where available, HLA class I and class II types were taken from metadata supplied by the sample provider and were not determined by assay-based typing.

TCRbeta CDR3 regions were amplified from genomic DNA by means of the immunoSEQ Assay, a bias-controlled multiplex PCR. As for the original processing: The number of nucleated cells in each sample was estimated by amplification of reference gene primers within the assay. To quantify the absolute abundance of each unique TCRbeta CDR3 rearrangement, sequence reads were collapsed and filtered. For each sample, productive Simpson clonality was calculated by taking the square root of Simpson's diversity index across productive rearrangements. TCRdb took this table from immuneACCESS and kept in-frame rearrangements with V and J called. Such tables lack part of the clones; where checked against another copy, unresolved V genes explain under half of the gap, and the rest is unexplained. V, J and clone size were drawn from that table, and D and trimming were deduced from the DNA. Here the sample has 250,000 to 350,000 clones; roughly 90% occur a single time. Jointly, the top ten make up about 11% of the sample.

Reading from cysteine to phenylalanine, the CDR3 counts 14 amino acids. Only CDR3 DNA is held: 42 bases, read in frame from base 1. Relative to germline, V is missing 4 bases and J is missing 2 bases, with 6 bases of the junction outside any gene match. The germline V gene (reference sequence) sets CDR1 to SGHKS and CDR2 to YYEKEE. Comment on this clone: No antigen is known for it. No much larger clone exists at a distance of one base, and base qualities are not known.

The full study reports these points: How much clinical and demographic metadata was included differed by source and by participant, and the metadata was provided uncurated.

One collaborating source in Seattle enrolled patients while the patients were actively infected and followed the patients over time throughout the course of disease. Collaborating institutions collected whole blood in K2EDTA tubes following their own protocols. For TCRbeta analysis, collaborator samples were shipped as frozen whole blood, as isolated PBMCs, or as DNA extracted from either sample type. Sequenced: peripheral blood. This receptor was identified in a woman aged 25 to 39 with COVID-19, enrolled during active disease. The rearrangement joined TRBV5-5 to TRBJ2-7, with 7 bases aligning to TRBD1. The sequence in DNA is TGTGCCAGCAGCACAGACAGGGTTACCTACGAGCAGTACTTC. Its protein is CASSTDRVTYEQYF.